Below are 16 T cell receptor beta chains sequenced from a single sample in a study of blood T cell repertoires in COVID-19. The data were produced by immunoSEQ multiplex PCR, yet TCRdb's version contains in-frame clones alone and is incomplete. The repertoire consists of 70,000 to 85,000 clones, with around 83% occurring once and the leading ten covering roughly 40%. Specimen: peripheral blood. Source of these receptors: a man older than 75 with active or convalescent COVID-19.

The V and J genes are TRBV5-5 and TRBJ1-2, with a weak D call TRBD1 (5 bases). Trimming took off 3 bases at V and 1 base at J, with 7 bases between the two ends. The CDR3 extends over 13 amino acids. CDR1 SGHKS and CDR2 YYEKEE come from the germline V gene (reference sequence). CDR3 protein: CASSSDINYGYTF. The CDR3 nucleotides read TGTGCCAGCAGCTCGGACATTAACTATGGCTACACCTTC.

The chain links TRBV10-3 to TRBJ1-2; 7 bases line up with TRBD1. V trimming: 6 bases; J trimming: 8 bases; junction bases outside the gene matches: 9. The CDR3 covers 13 residues. From germline, CDR1 is ENHRY and CDR2 SYGVKD. CDR3 region: CAISRQGTEGYTF. CDR3 bases: TGTGCCATCAGCCGACAGGGAACCGAAGGCTACACCTTC.

This clone was recorded only once. The chain has TRBV19 and TRBJ2-3; 7 nucleotides align to TRBD2. The V segment lost 7 bases and the J segment 5 bases; nucleotides outside the gene matches: 9. The V gene's germline CDR1 is LNHDA and CDR2 SQIVND (reference sequence). This CDR3 has 14 residues. This CDR3 reads CASKPAGREDTQYF. DNA for the CDR3: TGTGCCAGTAAGCCAGCGGGGCGAGAAGATACGCAGTATTTT.

This clone showed up just a few times. The chain's CDR3 is CASSLDPVASYEQYF. In DNA form, the CDR3 reads TGTGCCAGCAGCTTAGACCCGGTAGCCTCCTACGAGCAGTACTTC. This chain joins TRBV7-2 and TRBJ2-7, with D uncertain. The germline V and J ends were trimmed by 1 base and 0 bases, with 10 bases remaining between them. Germline-derived CDR1 and CDR2 are SGHTA and FQGNSA. This CDR3 spans 15 amino acids.

This clone has a single count. The V gene is TRBV28, the J gene TRBJ1-2; 11 bases map to TRBD1. CDR3 size: 15 residues. After removal of 6 bases from V and 7 bases from J, the junction contained 10 bases not matched to a gene. Germline values: CDR1 MDHEN, CDR2 SYDVKM. The CDR3 coding sequence is TGTGCCAGCAGGCTCCCGGGACAGGGGGAGGTTGGCTACACCTTC. It encodes CASRLPGQGEVGYTF.

The chain is built from TRBV5-8 and TRBJ2-3; D is possibly TRBD1 (6 bases). The CDR3 is 13 residues long. The germline V gene encodes CDR1 SGHTS and CDR2 YDEGEE. Trimming removed 9 bases at V and 1 base at J, with 12 bases between. The CDR3 DNA is TGTGCCACCCAGGGGTTGGGCACAGATACGCAGTATTTT. This sequence encodes CATQGLGTDTQYF.

The chain employs TRBV6-1 and TRBJ2-1; no firm D call. Trimming left V 2 bases short and J 2 bases short, with 4 bases between. Germline loops: CDR1 MNHNS, CDR2 SASEGT. This CDR3 spans 13 amino acids. CDR3 nucleotides: TGTGCCAGCAGTGAATTAACCTACAATGAGCAGTTCTTC. It specifies CASSELTYNEQFF.

The V call is TRBV12-3 or TRBV12-4, the J call TRBJ1-5; 8 bases are shared with TRBD1. Trimming at V came to 7 bases and at J to 6 bases, leaving 5 bases not matched to a gene. This CDR3 spans 13 amino acids. The CDR3 loop is CASKRQGSQPQHF. CDR3 coding DNA: TGTGCCAGCAAACGACAGGGGAGTCAGCCCCAGCATTTT.

The genes are TRBV6-6 and TRBJ2-7; D is perhaps TRBD2 (6 bases). In germline, CDR1 is MNHNY, CDR2 SVGAGI (reference sequence). V shed 0 bases and J shed 4 bases, with 13 bases lying between them. The CDR3 spans 15 residues. CDR3 DNA: TGTGCCAGCAGTTACTCGATCGCTAGCGCATACGAGCAGTACTTC. It translates to CASSYSIASAYEQYF.

This clone has a handful of counts. V gene TRBV2 combines with J gene TRBJ2-5; 10 bases agree with TRBD2. The CDR3 has 14 residues. Trimming removed 5 bases from V and 9 bases from J; junction bases left unmatched: 9. Germline CDR1 is SNHLY and CDR2 is FYNNEI. The CDR3 DNA is TGTGCCAGCAGTTTCTTAGGACTAGCGGTGTCCCAGTACTTC. Protein product: CASSFLGLAVSQYF. The whole variable domain, remainder taken from reference TRBV2 and TRBJ2-5, is EPEVTQTPSHQVTQMGQEVILRCVPISNHLYFYWYRQILGQKVEFLVSFYNNEISEKSEIFDDQFSVERPDGSNFTLKIRSTKLEDSAMYFCASSFLGLAVSQYFGPGTRLLVL.

V usage is TRBV7-2 and J usage is TRBJ2-5; D is undetermined. Trimming took 5 bases from V and 1 from J, leaving 8 bases between them. The CDR3 sequence is 13 residues long. Germline CDR1 and CDR2: SGHTA and FQGNSA. In nucleotides, the CDR3 is TGTGCCAGCAGCCAGGCATTCCAAGAGACCCAGTACTTC. The encoded protein is CASSQAFQETQYF. Looking up the rest from reference TRBV7-2 and TRBJ2-5 gives the full variable domain: GAGVSQSPSNKVTEKGKDVELRCDPISGHTALYWYRQSLGQGLEFLIYFQGNSAPDKSGLPSDRFSAERTGGSVSTLTIQRTQQEDSAVYLCASSQAFQETQYFGPGTRLLVL.

In its sample, this clone was seen once. The chain joins TRBV5-1 to TRBJ2-5; 8 nucleotides agree with TRBD2. Germline V gene data show CDR1 as SGHRS and CDR2 as YFSETQ. This CDR3 comprises 15 residues. V was pared by 6 bases and J by 0 bases, with 7 bases of the junction left unmatched. CDR3 sequence reads: CASNMPSGHQETQYF. Written as DNA, the CDR3 is TGCGCCAGCAACATGCCTAGCGGGCACCAAGAGACCCAGTACTTC.

The chain combines TRBV3-1 (or the pseudogene TRBV3-2) with TRBJ2-7; no firm D call. V was shortened by 0 bases and J by 0 bases, with 9 bases between the two germline ends. The CDR3 runs 15 residues. Germline CDR1 LGHDT, CDR2 YNNKEL (reference sequence). The CDR3 DNA sequence: TGTGCCAGCAGCCAAGACGAGCCGGGCTCCTACGAGCAGTACTTC. Protein sequence: CASSQDEPGSYEQYF.

This clone was counted between two and nine times. This chain uses TRBV6-5 with TRBJ2-7; weak D call: TRBD1 (5 bases). Trimming shortened V by 4 bases and J by 2 bases, and 12 bases separated the two germline ends. CDR1 is MNHEY, CDR2 SVGAGI, per germline. CDR3 length: 14 residues. The CDR3: CASSFQSQAYEQYF. In DNA form, the CDR3 reads TGTGCCAGCAGTTTTCAGTCACAGGCCTACGAGCAGTACTTC.

V usage is TRBV7-2 and J usage is TRBJ2-3; tentatively, D is TRBD1 (7 bases). Germline CDR1 and CDR2: SGHTA and FQGNSA. The V end lost 6 bases, the J end lost 2 bases, and 18 bases lay between the germline ends. The CDR3 covers 16 residues. The CDR3 region is CASRLTGGGNTDTQYF. CDR3 DNA: TGTGCCAGCAGGTTGACTGGAGGGGGCAACACAGATACGCAGTATTTT.

The chain recombines TRBV30 with TRBJ1-2; 12 bases match TRBD1. This CDR3 has 13 amino acids. Losses at the gene ends were 5 bases for V and 4 bases for J; bases not matched to a gene: 2. The V gene's germline CDR1 is GTSNPN and CDR2 SVGIG (reference sequence). DNA of the CDR3: TGTGCCTGGGGGACAGGGGGCCTCTATGGCTACACCTTC. Translated: CAWGTGGLYGYTF.